A single sample gave rise to the 8 T cell receptor beta chains below, sequenced in a study of blood T cell repertoires in COVID-19. Generated by immunoSEQ multiplex PCR, the TCRdb table keeps only in-frame clones and is missing some. The sample includes 90,000 to 120,000 clones, about nine tenths seen only once; the top ten take roughly 15%. Specimen: peripheral blood. The receptors were sampled from a man aged 45-65 years with acute or convalescent COVID-19.

The rearrangement joins TRBV2 to TRBJ1-5; 7 bases agree with TRBD1. The CDR3 contains 14 residues. With V trimmed by 6 bases and J by 7 bases, 9 bases remained unmatched. CDR1 is SNHLY and CDR2 is FYNNEI in the germline V gene. The CDR3 spells CASRLTGWGQPQHF. CDR3 in DNA: TGTGCCAGCAGGCTGACAGGGTGGGGGCAGCCCCAGCATTTT.

V and J are TRBV5-1 and TRBJ2-6; perhaps TRBD1 as D (5 bases). V dropped 0 bases and J dropped 4 bases, with 11 bases sitting between them. Germline loops: CDR1 SGHRS, CDR2 YFSETQ. This CDR3 contains 16 residues. The CDR3 bases are TGCGCCAGCAGCTTGGTCCCAGGGAAGGGGGCCAACGTCCTGACTTTC. Protein: CASSLVPGKGANVLTF.

The V call is TRBV3-1 (or the pseudogene TRBV3-2), the J call TRBJ2-3; 14 bases agree with TRBD2. Germline loops: CDR1 LGHDT, CDR2 YNNKEL (reference sequence). The CDR3 sequence is 16 residues long. Trimming took 3 bases from V and 4 from J; bases not matched to a gene: 3. The CDR3 spells CASSQGLAGVSDTQYF. The CDR3 nucleotides read TGTGCCAGCAGCCAGGGACTAGCGGGAGTGTCAGATACGCAGTATTTT.

The chain has TRBV9 and TRBJ2-5; D possibly corresponds to TRBD2 (5 bases). Per germline, CDR1 SGDLS and CDR2 YYNGEE. The CDR3 totals 15 residues. V was shortened by 3 bases and J by 5 bases, with 17 bases between the two germline ends. In DNA form, the CDR3 reads TGTGCCAGCAGCGGGATGGGAGAGCTGGGGGAGACCCAGTACTTC. This codes for CASSGMGELGETQYF.

This chain uses TRBV19 with TRBJ2-1; possible D gene TRBD2, 5 bases. Germline CDR1 and CDR2: LNHDA and SQIVND (reference sequence). Trimming cost V 8 bases and J 5 bases, with 16 bases left between them. This CDR3 has 14 amino acids. DNA of the CDR3: TGTGCCAGTTCTGATGGGTTGGGAGACAATGAGCAGTTCTTC. This translates into CASSDGLGDNEQFF.

The rearrangement uses TRBV5-1 and TRBJ1-4; perhaps TRBD1 as D (5 bases). The germline gives CDR1 SGHRS, CDR2 YFSETQ. This CDR3 spans 16 amino acids. Trimming pared 5 bases from V and 7 bases from J, leaving 21 bases between. This CDR3 is CASRSGLSGGGEKLFF. The CDR3 DNA sequence: TGCGCCAGCAGGTCGGGACTCTCAGGAGGCGGTGAAAAACTGTTTTTT.

This chain joins TRBV29-1 and TRBJ1-1; TRBD1 aligns across 8 bases. Trimming cost V 3 bases and J 1 base; bases outside gene matches: 1. Germline V gene sequence: CDR1 SQVTM, CDR2 ANQGSEA. The CDR3 runs 13 residues. The CDR3 loop is CSVDTGGNTEAFF. The CDR3 bases are TGCAGCGTTGATACAGGGGGGAACACTGAAGCTTTCTTT.

This chain joins TRBV7-9 and TRBJ2-4, with TRBD2 as a possible D gene (6 bases). The length of the CDR3 is 15 residues. V lost 1 base, J lost 0 bases, and 7 bases lay in between. Germline CDR1 reads SEHNR; CDR2 reads FQNEAQ (reference sequence). This CDR3 reads CASSLGDLAKNIQYF. CDR3 bases: TGTGCCAGCAGCTTAGGGGACTTAGCCAAAAACATTCAGTACTTC.